The present entry profiles one TCR beta chain with its context. The antigen is not known. Use of 60 Vbeta and 13 Jbeta primers characterized the PCR. Authors' analysis steps: As a later analysis found, there were approximately 80 million unique TCR beta chains, of which roughly 11 million were shared. Data came from immunoSEQ multiplex PCR; TCRdb stores just in-frame clones and leaves some out. D and trimming were read from the DNA, whereas the V and J calls and clone size are those reported in that table. The table has some 87,000 clones, about three quarters seen once. V was cut by 7 bases and J by 0 bases, with 13 bases left in between. The CDR3 runs to 14 residues. Germline V gene lookup returns CDR1 SQVTM and CDR2 ANQGSEA. This specimen comes from a study of cytomegalovirus exposure and HLA in healthy donors. Study-level results: The authors reported that TCR beta sequences could predict HLA-A and HLA-B alleles. These predictions were accurate for most subjects in the first cohort.

The genes are TRBV29-1 and TRBJ1-3; the D gene is possibly TRBD1 (5 bases). The TCR was taken from a man aged 45-65 years in good health and CMV-seropositive. Sample: PBMCs. The CDR3 coding sequence is TGCAGCGCGACAGAGACCTTCTCTGGAAACACCATATATTTT. It specifies CSATETFSGNTIYF.